Here is one T cell receptor beta chain with its context. What it binds is not known. This sample also contains other DNA sequences that code for the same CDR3. This sample stems from a study of cytomegalovirus exposure and HLA in healthy donors. Notes on the study in general: Despite most TCR sequences being rare, some public TCRs occurred in many donors.

The table came from immunoSEQ multiplex PCR; TCRdb's copy has only in-frame clones and leaves some out. The sample records just under 75,000 clones, 85% to 95% being singletons. The germline V and J ends were trimmed by 6 bases and 4 bases, with 12 bases remaining between them. The germline V gene has CDR1 SGHVS and CDR2 FNYEAQ. The CDR3 totals 13 residues. The sample comprised PBMCs. The chain joins TRBV7-6 to TRBJ1-2, with D possibly TRBD1 on 6 matching bases. The origin of this receptor is a young woman in good health and CMV-seropositive. CDR3 nucleotide sequence: TGTGCCAGCAGTTCAAGGGGGGGCTATGGCTACACCTTC. Translating gives CASSSRGGYGYTF.